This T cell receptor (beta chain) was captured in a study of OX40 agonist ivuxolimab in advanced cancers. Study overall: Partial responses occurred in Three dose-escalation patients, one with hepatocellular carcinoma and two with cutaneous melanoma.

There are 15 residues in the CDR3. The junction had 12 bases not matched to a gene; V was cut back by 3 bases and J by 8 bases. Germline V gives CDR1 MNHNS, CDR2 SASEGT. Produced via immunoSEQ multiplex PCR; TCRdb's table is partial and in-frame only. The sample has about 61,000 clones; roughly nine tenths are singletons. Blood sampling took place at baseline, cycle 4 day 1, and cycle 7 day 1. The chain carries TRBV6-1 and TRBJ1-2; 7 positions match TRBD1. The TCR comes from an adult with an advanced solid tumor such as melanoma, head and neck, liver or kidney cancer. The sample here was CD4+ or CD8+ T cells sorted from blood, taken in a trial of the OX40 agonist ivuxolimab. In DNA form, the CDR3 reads TGTGCCAGCAGTGATCTCGCAGGGGGTGCCCGGGGCTACACCTTC. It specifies CASSDLAGGARGYTF.